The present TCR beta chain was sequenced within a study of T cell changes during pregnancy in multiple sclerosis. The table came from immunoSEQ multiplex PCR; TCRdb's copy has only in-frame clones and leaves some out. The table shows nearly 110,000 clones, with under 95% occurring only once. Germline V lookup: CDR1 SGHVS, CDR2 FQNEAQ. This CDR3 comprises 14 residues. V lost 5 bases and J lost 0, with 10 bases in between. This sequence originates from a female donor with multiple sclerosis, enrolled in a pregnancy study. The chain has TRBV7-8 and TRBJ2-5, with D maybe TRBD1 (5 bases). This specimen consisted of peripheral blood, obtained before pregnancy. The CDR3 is CASSETEYQETQYF. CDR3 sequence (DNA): TGTGCCAGCAGCGAGACAGAGTACCAAGAGACCCAGTACTTC.